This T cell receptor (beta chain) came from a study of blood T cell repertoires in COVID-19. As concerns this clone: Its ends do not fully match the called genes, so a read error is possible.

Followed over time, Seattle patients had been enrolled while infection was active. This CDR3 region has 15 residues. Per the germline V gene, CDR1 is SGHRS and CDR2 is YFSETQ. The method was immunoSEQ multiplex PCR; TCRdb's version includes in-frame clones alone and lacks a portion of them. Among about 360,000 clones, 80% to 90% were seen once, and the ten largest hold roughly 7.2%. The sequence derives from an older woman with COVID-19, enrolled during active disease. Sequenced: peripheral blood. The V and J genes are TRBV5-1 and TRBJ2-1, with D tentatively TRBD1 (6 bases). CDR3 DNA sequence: TGCGCCAGCAGCTTTGTGGGGGCCTCCAACAATGAGCAGTTCTTC. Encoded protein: CASSFVGASNNEQFF.